Each of the 27 T cell receptor beta chains below was sequenced from the same sample in a study of blood T cells in healthy people across ages. Combining a sample-barcoded 5' primer with a J-beta primer mix, a second PCR ran for roughly 7 to 12 cycles. TCRdb reprocessed the 5' RACE reads via MiXCR and lists one record per CDR3 protein. The sample records about 720,000 distinct CDR3 sequences, around a quarter being singletons. Separately, the same data were catalogued under a study of T cells of mothers and their children.

The sequenced sample was blood. All receptors derive from a boy aged 5-17 years in good health.

The rearrangement links TRBV27 to TRBJ2-5, with 9 bases matching TRBD1. The CDR3 length is 16 residues. The V segment lost 5 bases and the J segment 5 bases; nucleotides outside the gene matches: 12. The V gene's germline CDR1 is MNHEY and CDR2 SMNVEV (reference sequence). In nucleotides, the CDR3 is TGTGCCAGCAGTCGACGGGGGCGACAGGGGGGGGAGACCCAGTACTTC. Translation: CASSRRGRQGGETQYF.

This sequence joins TRBV9 and TRBJ1-1, with D unclear. This CDR3 contains 13 residues. Germline CDR1 and CDR2: SGDLS and YYNGEE. The V and J ends lost 2 bases and 1 base respectively, with 6 bases between them. CDR3 nucleotide sequence: TGTGCCAGCAGCGTGGGAGCGAACACTGAAGCTTTCTTT. Its translation is CASSVGANTEAFF.

This clonotype was seen a handful of times. This sequence joins TRBV7-3 and TRBJ2-3; 11 nucleotides line up with TRBD1. Germline lookup yields CDR1 SGHTA and CDR2 FQGTGA. This CDR3 is 15 amino acids long. V dropped 4 bases and J dropped 4; count of bases not matched to a gene: 4. CDR3 bases: TGTGCCAGCAGCTCCAGGACAGGGGGCGCAGATACGCAGTATTTT. It yields the protein CASSSRTGGADTQYF.

V and J are TRBV20-1 and TRBJ1-1, with TRBD1 matching over 7 bases. Germline V gene sequence: CDR1 DFQATT, CDR2 SNEGSKA (reference sequence). The junction had 8 bases not matched to a gene; V was cut back by 0 bases and J by 4 bases. The CDR3 is 15 amino acids. The CDR3 protein is CSARDLQGLATEAFF. DNA for the CDR3: TGCAGTGCTAGAGATCTACAGGGGTTGGCCACTGAAGCTTTCTTT.

This clonotype was picked up many times. The chain carries TRBV7-2 and TRBJ2-7; maybe TRBD2 (5 bases). Germline assignment: CDR1 SGHTA and CDR2 FQGNSA. The CDR3 has 14 amino acids. The V and J ends lost 1 base and 2 bases respectively, with 9 bases between them. DNA for the CDR3: TGTGCCAGCAGCTTAGACTCGGGAACCTACGAGCAGTACTTC. This gives the protein CASSLDSGTYEQYF.

The sample holds a few counts of this clonotype. The gene calls are TRBV6-1 and TRBJ2-5; D not resolved. Germline CDR1 reads MNHNS; CDR2 reads SASEGT. This CDR3 contains 12 residues. V lost 4 bases and J lost 4, with 7 bases in between. As DNA, the CDR3 is TGTGCCAGCAGTGTCGTCATAGAGACCCAGTACTTC. Its protein product is CASSVVIETQYF.

The J gene is TRBJ1-1, the V gene TRBV29-1; maybe TRBD1 (6 bases). Looked up from germline, CDR1 is SQVTM and CDR2 is ANQGSEA. Trimming removed 6 bases at V and 5 bases at J, with 16 bases between. The CDR3 sequence is 13 residues long. As DNA, the CDR3 is TGCAGCGTAACGATGGGGGCAGGGACTGAAGCTTTCTTT. It is translated as CSVTMGAGTEAFF.

This clonotype has just a few counts. The chain recombines TRBV29-1 with TRBJ2-5; no firm D call. This CDR3 spans 13 amino acids. Germline V gene lookup returns CDR1 SQVTM and CDR2 ANQGSEA. V lost 6 bases to trimming and J lost 1 base, with 12 bases between them. CDR3 coding DNA: TGCAGCGTCAGGACCCAATTCCAAGAGACCCAGTACTTC. Translation gives CSVRTQFQETQYF.

The chain joins TRBV6-6 to TRBJ2-2; tentatively, D is TRBD2 (5 bases). V lost 1 base to trimming and J lost 0 bases, with 6 bases between them. CDR3 length: 15 amino acids. The germline V gene encodes CDR1 MNHNY and CDR2 SVGAGI (reference sequence). The chain's CDR3 is CASSYYGANTGELFF. The CDR3 nucleotides are TGTGCCAGCAGTTACTACGGGGCGAACACCGGGGAGCTGTTTTTT.

Worth noting for this clonotype: A junction boundary mismatches the germline segment, possibly from a read error. This chain connects TRBV15 to TRBJ1-5, with TRBD1 identical over 7 bases. Looked up from germline, CDR1 is LNHNV and CDR2 is YYDKDF (reference sequence). The CDR3 runs to 14 residues. CDR3 bases: TGCGCCACCAGCATAGACAGGGCTGGTCAGCCCCAGCATTTT. Its protein product is CATSIDRAGQPQHF.

On this clonotype: One end of the junction fails to match germline, which may point to a read error. The rearrangement uses TRBV5-5 and TRBJ2-1; TRBD2 is a possible D gene (5 bases). Germline loops: CDR1 SGHKS, CDR2 YYEKEE (reference sequence). The CDR3 loop spans 14 amino acids. Here the CDR3 reads CASSPTRQYSEQFF. Written as DNA, the CDR3 is TGTGCCAGCAGCCCCACTAGGCAATACAGTGAGCAGTTCTTC.

The chain combines TRBV5-1 with TRBJ2-3; possibly TRBD2 for D (6 bases). CDR3 size: 13 residues. In germline, CDR1 is SGHRS, CDR2 YFSETQ. Trimming pared 4 bases from V and 2 bases from J, leaving 8 bases between. The CDR3 is CASSRDFTDTQYF. DNA for the CDR3: TGCGCCAGCAGCCGGGACTTCACAGATACGCAGTATTTT.

This chain connects TRBV19 to TRBJ2-5; D call uncertain. Germline CDR1 is LNHDA and CDR2 is SQIVND (reference sequence). The CDR3 runs to 15 residues. V lost 1 base to trimming and J lost 3 bases, with 12 bases between them. The chain's CDR3 is CASSIVWTEEETQYF. DNA for the CDR3: TGTGCCAGTAGTATAGTCTGGACCGAAGAAGAGACCCAGTACTTC.

The chain combines TRBV20-1 with TRBJ2-7; D possibly corresponds to TRBD1 (5 bases). CDR1 DFQATT and CDR2 SNEGSKA come from the germline V gene (reference sequence). The CDR3 is 13 residues long. Trimming shortened V by 1 base and J by 0 bases, and 7 bases separated the two germline ends. In nucleotides, the CDR3 is TGCAGTGCTAGAGCTAGGGGCTCCTACGAGCAGTACTTC. This gives the protein CSARARGSYEQYF.

This clonotype was recorded a few times. The CDR3 sequence is CSAQGLAGGNVTYEQYF. CDR3 coding DNA: TGCAGTGCTCAAGGACTAGCGGGAGGGAACGTTACCTACGAGCAGTACTTC. This chain uses TRBV20-1 with TRBJ2-7, with 15 nucleotides matching TRBD2. Looked up from germline, CDR1 is DFQATT and CDR2 is SNEGSKA (reference sequence). V lost 5 bases and J lost 2; bases outside the gene matches: 10. This CDR3 is built from 17 residues.

This clonotype was seen once. The V call is TRBV12-3 or TRBV12-4, the J call TRBJ1-2; 11 bases fit TRBD1. V was clipped by 4 bases and J by 5 bases; unmatched bases: 3. This CDR3 region has 14 residues. The CDR3 spells CASSYGQGAYGYTF. DNA of the CDR3: TGTGCCAGCAGTTACGGACAGGGGGCTTATGGCTACACCTTC.

This chain uses TRBV20-1 with TRBJ2-1, with D perhaps matching TRBD1 or TRBD2 (5 bases each). V lost 0 bases and J 5 bases, leaving 20 bases between the germline ends. This CDR3 contains 17 residues. Germline assignment: CDR1 DFQATT and CDR2 SNEGSKA (reference sequence). CDR3 in amino acids: CSARDLGEEVGNNEQFF. CDR3 in DNA: TGCAGTGCTAGAGATCTGGGGGAAGAAGTTGGGAACAATGAGCAGTTCTTC.

This clonotype has just a few counts. V and J are TRBV4-1 and TRBJ1-2; 8 nucleotides agree with TRBD1. This CDR3 is built from 13 residues. With V trimmed by 3 bases and J by 8 bases, 5 bases remained unmatched. Germline loops: CDR1 MGHRA, CDR2 YSYEKL. CDR3 region: CASSQETGVGYTF. In nucleotides, the CDR3 is TGCGCCAGCAGCCAGGAGACAGGGGTGGGCTACACCTTC.

About this clonotype: It may be a read error: a sequence one base away is much more abundant. Given the absence of the conserved phenylalanine or tryptophan at the CDR3 end, a read error is likely. The chain combines TRBV7-2 with TRBJ2-1; D gene uncertain. The V gene lost 6 bases and the J gene lost 4 bases, with 10 bases spanning the gap. Germline V gene data show CDR1 as SGHTA and CDR2 as FQGNSA. This CDR3 comprises 13 residues. In DNA, the CDR3 is TGTGCCAGCAGTGGCTACTTATACAATGAGCAGTTCCTC. It translates to CASSGYLYNEQFL.

V and J are TRBV5-1 and TRBJ1-3; D possibly corresponds to TRBD1 (5 bases). Trimming removed 0 bases at V and 2 bases at J, with 9 bases between. This CDR3 is 15 amino acids long. Germline CDR1 and CDR2: SGHRS and YFSETQ. Here the CDR3 reads CASSLDRDPGNTIYF. The CDR3 DNA reads TGCGCCAGCAGCTTGGACCGGGACCCTGGAAACACCATATATTTT. Full variable domain (rest looked up from reference TRBV5-1 and TRBJ1-3): KAGVTQTPRYLIKTRGQQVTLSCSPISGHRSVSWYQQTPGQGLQFLFEYFSETQRNKGNFPGRFSGRQFSNSRSEMNVSTLELGDSALYLCASSLDRDPGNTIYFGEGSWLTVV.

This clonotype was counted a few times. The J gene is TRBJ1-5, the V gene TRBV7-9; TRBD1 agrees at 7 bases. V shed 5 bases and J 0 bases; nucleotides not matched to a gene: 10. The V gene's germline CDR1 is SEHNR and CDR2 FQNEAQ (reference sequence). This CDR3 is built from 17 residues. The CDR3 DNA follows: TGTGCCAGCAGCCCACTCCGGGACAGCTATAGCAATCAGCCCCAGCATTTT. This sequence encodes CASSPLRDSYSNQPQHF.

The chain carries TRBV6-6 and TRBJ2-1; tentatively, D is TRBD1 (6 bases). V gave up 11 bases and J gave up 2 bases, with 16 bases separating them. CDR1 and CDR2 from the germline V gene are MNHNY and SVGAGI (reference sequence). CDR3 length: 14 residues. CDR3 DNA: TGTGCCTGCCAACAGGGTGTCACCTACAATGAGCAGTTCTTC. This codes for CACQQGVTYNEQFF.

As regards this clonotype: An end of the junction does not agree with germline; a read error may underlie this. The chain joins TRBV6-2 or TRBV6-3 to TRBJ2-7, with 11 positions matching TRBD1. The CDR3 contains 15 residues. From germline, CDR1 is MNHEY and CDR2 SVGEGT. The DNA of the CDR3 is TGTGCCAGCAGTGGGGACAGGGGGACCTTCTACGAGCGGTACTTC. Encoded protein: CASSGDRGTFYERYF.

This clonotype is a singleton in its sample. The chain recombines TRBV18 with TRBJ1-3; 7 bases agree with TRBD1. The CDR3 contains 14 residues. Trimming cost V 3 bases and J 4 bases; bases outside gene matches: 3. Germline assignment: CDR1 KGHSH and CDR2 LQKENI. CDR3 DNA sequence: TGTGCCAGCTCACCTGCGGACAGGGGAAACACCATATATTTT. Its translation is CASSPADRGNTIYF.

V gene TRBV5-1 combines with J gene TRBJ2-1; D remains unclear. CDR3 length: 16 residues. V lost 4 bases and J 0 bases, leaving 14 bases between the germline ends. CDR1 is SGHRS, CDR2 YFSETQ, per germline. CDR3 nucleotides: TGCGCCAGCAGCCCCACCGACTCCGGCTCCTACAATGAGCAGTTCTTC. It specifies CASSPTDSGSYNEQFF.

This chain joins TRBV7-8 and TRBJ1-4; maybe TRBD1 (6 bases). Between the trimmed V and J ends, which lost 6 bases and 3 bases, there was a span of 20 bases. The CDR3 has 17 residues. Per germline, CDR1 SGHVS and CDR2 FQNEAQ. The CDR3 sequence: CASRPKGGGFPNEKLFF. Written as DNA, the CDR3 is TGTGCCAGCAGGCCGAAGGGGGGGGGTTTTCCTAATGAAAAACTGTTTTTT.

This clonotype was seen only a few times. The J gene is TRBJ2-1, the V gene TRBV7-9, with TRBD1 as a possible D gene (6 bases). The DNA end favors TRBJ2-5, so the J call may be wrong. Looked up from germline, CDR1 is SEHNR and CDR2 is FQNEAQ (reference sequence). The CDR3 sequence is 13 residues long. The CDR3 bases are TGTGCCAGCACCAACACAGGGACGGAGACCCAGTACTTC. Amino acids: CASTNTGTETQYF.